Listed below are T cell receptor beta chains from one sample, sequenced in a study of blood T cell repertoires in COVID-19. The data were produced by immunoSEQ multiplex PCR, yet TCRdb's version contains in-frame clones alone and is incomplete. The table shows about 160,000 clones, with around 84% occurring only once. Sequenced material: peripheral blood. The source is a woman older than 75 with acute or convalescent COVID-19. Each CDR3 is given with its conserved first and last residue. The D gene is left open where the match is weak. Clone size, where shown, is once, few, many, or a class for clones that have expanded.

d_call | j_call | v_call | clone_size | cdr3_aa | cdr3_nt
TRBD2 | TRBJ2-5 | TRBV5-6 | once | CASSSRLAGYGETQYF | TGTGCCAGCAGCTCGAGACTAGCGGGGTATGGTGAGACCCAGTACTTC
- | TRBJ2-5 | TRBV11-3 | - | CASSYGSGIGETQYF | TGTGCCAGCAGCTACGGGTCAGGGATTGGAGAGACCCAGTACTTC
- | TRBJ1-2 | TRBV19 | few | CASSIDGQGGYTF | TGTGCCAGTAGTATAGATGGCCAGGGTGGCTACACCTTC
- | TRBJ1-1 | TRBV5-1 | - | CASTTGDLNTEAFF | TGCGCCAGTACCACAGGAGACCTGAACACTGAAGCTTTCTTT
- | TRBJ1-1 | TRBV2 | - | CASSGQIPTEAFF | TGTGCCAGCAGTGGACAGATACCCACTGAAGCTTTCTTT
TRBD1 | TRBJ1-6 | TRBV6-5 | - | CASRRQGAYNSPLHF | TGTGCCAGCAGGAGACAGGGGGCGTATAATTCACCCCTCCACTTT
- | TRBJ1-2 | TRBV3-1/TRBV3-2 | once | CASSQDYRGSLRYGYTF | TGTGCCAGCAGCCAAGATTATCGAGGCTCCCTACGCTATGGCTACACCTTC
TRBD2 | TRBJ2-7 | TRBV9 | - | CASSVGAGDSYEQYF | TGTGCCAGCAGCGTAGGGGCGGGGGACTCCTACGAGCAGTACTTC
- | TRBJ2-2 | TRBV4-2 | - | CASSIPGLHTGELFF | TGTGCCAGCAGCATACCGGGACTTCACACCGGGGAGCTGTTTTTT
- | TRBJ2-7 | TRBV7-9 | - | CASSLVQYEQYF | TGTGCCAGCAGCTTAGTTCAATACGAGCAGTACTTC
TRBD2 | TRBJ2-1 | TRBV19 | - | CASNSGRPLTLYNEQFF | TGTGCCAGTAATAGCGGGAGGCCCCTCACGCTTTACAATGAGCAGTTCTTC
- | TRBJ1-6 | TRBV27 | - | CASSLFGVSGSPLHF | TGTGCCAGCAGTTTATTTGGTGTCTCCGGTTCACCCCTCCACTTT
- | TRBJ2-5 | TRBV6-5 | once | CASSPQETQYF | TGTGCCAGCAGTCCTCAAGAGACCCAGTACTTC
TRBD1 | TRBJ2-7 | TRBV6-1 | - | CASSGIRGTGVSYEQYF | TGTGCCAGCAGTGGGATAAGAGGGACAGGGGTCTCCTACGAGCAGTACTTC
TRBD2 | TRBJ2-7 | TRBV27 | - | CASSSGTSIYEQYF | TGTGCCAGCAGTTCCGGGACTAGCATATACGAGCAGTACTTC
TRBD2 | TRBJ2-7 | TRBV5-1 | - | CASSLAPSGSSYEQYF | TGCGCCAGCAGCTTGGCCCCCAGCGGGAGTAGCTACGAGCAGTACTTC
- | TRBJ2-1 | TRBV27 | - | CATRGGSNNEQFF | TGTGCCACCAGGGGGGGTAGTAACAATGAGCAGTTCTTC
TRBD2 | TRBJ2-2 | TRBV4-2 | - | CASSQVGRGRGTGELFF | TGTGCCAGCAGCCAAGTAGGGAGAGGGAGGGGCACCGGGGAGCTGTTTTTT
- | TRBJ2-7 | TRBV13 | few | CASSLLGRDSLSYEQYF | TGTGCCAGCAGCTTATTGGGTAGGGACTCGCTTTCCTACGAGCAGTACTTC
TRBD2 | TRBJ2-3 | TRBV5-1 | once | CASSLGAGGLGDTQYF | TGCGCCAGCAGCTTGGGTGCGGGGGGGCTTGGAGATACGCAGTATTTT
- | TRBJ1-6 | TRBV5-4 | - | CASSQGLSFLHF | TGTGCCAGCAGCCAAGGACTCTCCTTCCTCCACTTT
TRBD1 | TRBJ1-1 | TRBV5-6 | few | CASSVRQGRNTEAFF | TGTGCCAGCAGCGTAAGACAGGGCCGGAACACTGAAGCTTTCTTT
- | TRBJ2-2 | TRBV11-3 | once | CASSQDGWAGELFF | TGTGCCAGCAGCCAAGACGGGTGGGCCGGGGAGCTGTTTTTT
TRBD2 | TRBJ2-3 | TRBV19 | once | CASSIGLAVGTDTQYF | TGTGCCAGTAGTATTGGCCTAGCGGTTGGCACAGATACGCAGTATTTT
- | TRBJ1-1 | TRBV5-4 | - | CASSLPGAMNTEAFF | TGTGCCAGCAGCTTGCCAGGGGCCATGAACACTGAAGCTTTCTTT
TRBD2 | TRBJ2-3 | TRBV24-1 | - | CATSDLLLAGALCTTDTQYF | TGTGCCACCAGTGATTTGCTCCTAGCGGGGGCCCTGTGTACGACAGATACGCAGTATTTT
TRBD1 | TRBJ2-7 | TRBV2 | hyperexpanded | CASRRRGGQGTLLSSYEQYF | TGTGCCAGCCGCCGACGGGGGGGACAGGGGACACTTCTAAGCTCCTACGAGCAGTACTTC
TRBD1 | TRBJ1-2 | TRBV5-5 | - | CASSEEGTGAPFYGYTF | TGTGCCAGCAGCGAAGAGGGGACAGGGGCTCCCTTCTATGGCTACACCTTC
- | TRBJ2-1 | TRBV7-9 | few | CASSSPGLFMSYNEQFF | TGTGCCAGCAGCTCCCCGGGACTGTTTATGTCCTACAATGAGCAGTTCTTC
TRBD1 | TRBJ1-2 | TRBV5-1 | - | CASSLSTRGGTGPNYGYTF | TGCGCCAGCAGCTTGAGCACGAGAGGGGGCACTGGACCGAACTATGGCTACACCTTC
- | TRBJ1-3 | TRBV6-5 | - | CASSSTGFLSGNTIYF | TGTGCCAGCAGTTCAACAGGTTTTCTCTCTGGAAACACCATATATTTT
- | TRBJ2-7 | TRBV29-1 | once | CSVEDPAGQYEQYF | TGCAGCGTTGAAGATCCGGCAGGGCAATACGAGCAGTACTTC
- | TRBJ1-2 | TRBV6-4 | - | CASSQGSNYGYTF | TGTGCCAGCAGCCAGGGTTCTAACTATGGCTACACCTTC
- | TRBJ2-5 | TRBV3-1/TRBV3-2 | - | CASSQVQGSQYF | TGTGCCAGCAGCCAAGTCCAGGGATCCCAGTACTTC
TRBD2 | TRBJ2-1 | TRBV28 | few | CASSLEGLGVSSYNEQFF | TGTGCCAGCAGTTTGGAGGGACTAGGAGTTTCCTCCTACAATGAGCAGTTCTTC
- | TRBJ2-1 | TRBV10-3 | - | CAISEFPNEQFF | TGTGCCATCAGTGAATTCCCTAATGAGCAGTTCTTC
TRBD1 | TRBJ1-1 | TRBV5-1 | - | CASSLPLGTDEAFF | TGCGCCAGCAGCTTGCCCTTGGGGACAGATGAAGCTTTCTTT
TRBD1 | TRBJ1-1 | TRBV27 | - | CASSPYPGGLDTEAFF | TGTGCCAGCAGTCCATACCCAGGGGGCCTCGACACTGAAGCTTTCTTT
TRBD2 | TRBJ2-2 | TRBV13 | - | CASSSKQASGRANTGELFF | TGTGCCAGCAGCTCGAAACAGGCTAGCGGGAGAGCAAACACCGGGGAGCTGTTTTTT
- | TRBJ1-4 | TRBV25-1 | - | CATPRKQRGCEKLFF | TGTGCCACCCCACGGAAACAGAGGGGGTGTGAAAAACTGTTTTTT
TRBD1 | TRBJ1-2 | TRBV6-4 | - | CASSATGLYGYTF | TGTGCCAGCAGCGCGACAGGGCTTTATGGCTACACCTTC
- | TRBJ2-3 | TRBV18 | - | CASSPLLQSTDTQYF | TGTGCCAGCTCACCACTCTTGCAGAGCACAGATACGCAGTATTTT
- | TRBJ1-1 | TRBV18 | - | CASSPPGWRRVDTEAFF | TGTGCCAGCTCACCACCGGGGTGGCGCAGGGTGGACACTGAAGCTTTCTTT
- | TRBJ2-1 | TRBV4-2 | - | CASSQESNREPPNEQFF | TGTGCCAGCAGCCAAGAGAGCAACCGGGAGCCTCCCAATGAGCAGTTCTTC
TRBD1 | TRBJ1-5 | TRBV20-1 | - | CSARDRGLHHF | TGCAGTGCTAGGGACAGGGGGCTCCATCATTTT
- | TRBJ1-3 | TRBV5-4 | - | CASSLGASSGNTIYF | TGTGCCAGCAGCTTGGGGGCCAGCTCTGGAAACACCATATATTTT
- | TRBJ1-5 | TRBV19 | once | CASSTVGGDQPQHF | TGTGCCAGTAGTACTGTGGGGGGAGACCAGCCCCAGCATTTT
- | TRBJ2-7 | TRBV7-2 | - | CASSSLYEQYF | TGTGCCAGCAGCTCCCTCTACGAGCAGTACTTC
TRBD1 | TRBJ1-5 | TRBV6-5 | - | CASSSSGTGYNQPQHF | TGTGCCAGCAGTTCTTCCGGGACAGGATACAATCAGCCCCAGCATTTT
TRBD1 | TRBJ1-4 | TRBV30 | - | CAWSAGTGKYTNEKLFF | TGTGCCTGGAGTGCAGGGACAGGGAAGTATACTAATGAAAAACTGTTTTTT
TRBD1 | TRBJ2-7 | TRBV4-1 | - | CASSQGTGADEQYF | TGCGCCAGCAGCCAAGGGACAGGGGCGGACGAGCAGTACTTC
- | TRBJ2-2 | TRBV19 | - | CASSSQVSGWLNSNTGELFF | TGTGCCAGTAGTTCCCAAGTTTCAGGGTGGCTAAACTCGAACACCGGGGAGCTGTTTTTT
TRBD2 | TRBJ2-1 | TRBV7-2 | once | CASSQGTSGGAYEQFF | TGTGCCAGCAGCCAGGGGACTAGCGGAGGGGCATATGAGCAGTTCTTC
- | TRBJ2-1 | TRBV7-3 | - | CASSLKQALDRFF | TGTGCCAGCAGCTTAAAACAGGCCCTAGACCGGTTCTTC